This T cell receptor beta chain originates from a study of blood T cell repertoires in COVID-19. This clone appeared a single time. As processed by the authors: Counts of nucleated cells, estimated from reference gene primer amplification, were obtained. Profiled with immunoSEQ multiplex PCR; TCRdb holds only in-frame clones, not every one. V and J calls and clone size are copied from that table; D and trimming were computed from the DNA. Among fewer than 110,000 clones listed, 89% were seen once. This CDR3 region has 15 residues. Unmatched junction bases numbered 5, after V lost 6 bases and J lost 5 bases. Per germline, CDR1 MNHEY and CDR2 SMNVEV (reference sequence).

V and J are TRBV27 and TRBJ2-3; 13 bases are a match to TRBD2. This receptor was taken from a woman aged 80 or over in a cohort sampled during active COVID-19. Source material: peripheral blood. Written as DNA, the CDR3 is TGTGCCAGCAGACTAGCGGGGGGGCGGATAGATACGCAGTATTTT. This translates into CASRLAGGRIDTQYF.